This entry describes one T cell receptor beta chain. What it recognizes is unknown. Other nucleotide sequences in the sample specify the same CDR3. PCR primers comprised 60 Vbeta and 13 Jbeta primers. Data came from immunoSEQ multiplex PCR; TCRdb stores just in-frame clones and leaves some out. This table has about 140,000 clones, approximately 80% appearing once. This sample is drawn from a study of cytomegalovirus exposure and HLA in healthy donors. CDR3 length equals 11 residues. CDR1 and CDR2 (germline): SEHNR, FQNEAQ (reference sequence). V dropped 3 bases and J dropped 2 bases, with 2 bases sitting between them. Study results and caveats: A previous analysis found most TCR beta V segments productive roughly 87% or roughly 30% of the time. Cytomegalovirus-associated TCR beta chains were listed, numbering 150 to 200. Reported findings show TCR beta sequences accurately forecast HLA-A and HLA-B alleles in most subjects.

The gene calls are TRBV7-9 and TRBJ2-7, with unresolved D. This sequence was found in a female donor in good health and CMV-seronegative. The sequenced material came from PBMCs. CDR3 sequence: CASSFTYEQYF. The CDR3 bases are TGTGCCAGCAGCTTCACCTACGAGCAGTACTTC.